These 20 T cell receptor beta chains share one sample of origin, sequenced in a study of radiation and T cells in renal cell carcinoma. Time point defined: blood 2 weeks post-SBRT. Described treatment: 15 Gy SBRT to primary tumor, nephrectomy 4 weeks later. Using immunoSEQ multiplex PCR, the repertoire was profiled, and TCRdb retains in-frame clones only, with some absent. Of tens of thousands of clones detected, 75% to 85% appear once; the ten largest clones hold around 28%. The input for sequencing was blood, taken from a patient whose treatment included radiotherapy and nephrectomy. Every receptor here comes from a woman aged 65 to 85 with renal cell carcinoma.

The chain is built from TRBV19 and TRBJ1-6; no clear D gene. The CDR3 is made up of 11 amino acids. The germline V gene encodes CDR1 LNHDA and CDR2 SQIVND (reference sequence). V shed 8 bases and J shed 13 bases, with 12 bases lying between them. CDR3 sequence reads: CASGHGFPLHF. CDR3 nucleotides: TGTGCCAGTGGGCATGGGTTCCCCCTCCACTTT.

The gene calls are TRBV19 and TRBJ1-3; D is unclear. This CDR3 spans 12 amino acids. Trimming removed 5 bases from V and 4 bases from J, with 6 bases in between. Germline loops: CDR1 LNHDA, CDR2 SQIVND (reference sequence). This chain's CDR3 is CASSVQGNTIYF. CDR3 sequence (DNA): TGTGCCAGTAGTGTACAGGGAAACACCATATATTTT.

This chain links TRBV30 with TRBJ1-4, with 9 bases lining up with TRBD1. V lost 5 bases, J lost 5 bases, and 3 bases stayed unmatched. This CDR3 has 13 amino acids. Per germline, CDR1 GTSNPN and CDR2 SVGIG (reference sequence). The CDR3 protein is CAWQDRGNEKLFF. In DNA, the CDR3 is TGTGCCTGGCAGGACAGGGGAAATGAAAAACTGTTTTTT.

The chain is built from TRBV11-2 and TRBJ1-1; D not certain. CDR1 is SGHAT, CDR2 FQNNGV, per germline. CDR3 size: 14 residues. V was pared by 0 bases and J by 5 bases, with 10 bases between. The CDR3 region has the DNA TGTGCCAGCAGCTTAGAACAGCTTAGTACTGAAGCTTTCTTT. Protein sequence: CASSLEQLSTEAFF.

The chain joins TRBV11-2 to TRBJ2-7, with 7 bases fitting TRBD2. With V trimmed by 5 bases and J by 3 bases, 10 bases remained unmatched. This CDR3 spans 15 amino acids. Germline V gives CDR1 SGHAT, CDR2 FQNNGV. Written as DNA, the CDR3 is TGTGCCAGCAGCCCAACGGACGGGGGGTTCTACGAGCAGTACTTC. Its translation is CASSPTDGGFYEQYF.

This clone was counted only a few times. The chain joins TRBV14 to TRBJ1-1, with unresolved D. The CDR3 runs 13 residues. The V gene's germline CDR1 is SGHDN and CDR2 FVKESK. Trimming shortened V by 2 bases and J by 3 bases, and 7 bases separated the two germline ends. The CDR3 loop reads CASSQQEDTEAFF. The CDR3, as DNA: TGTGCCAGCAGCCAACAGGAAGACACTGAAGCTTTCTTT.

This rearrangement joins TRBV4-1 to TRBJ2-4, with D possibly TRBD2 on 6 matching bases. CDR3 size: 15 residues. V lost 0 bases, J lost 9 bases, and 15 bases lay in between. Germline lookup yields CDR1 MGHRA and CDR2 YSYEKL. Written as DNA, the CDR3 is TGCGCCAGCAGCCAAGATGACGGAGGGGAGGCCATTCAGTACTTC. Its translation is CASSQDDGGEAIQYF.

V usage is TRBV2 and J usage is TRBJ1-1; tentatively, D is TRBD1 (5 bases). Germline V gene lookup returns CDR1 SNHLY and CDR2 FYNNEI. The ends were cut back, 4 bases at V and 1 base at J, with 10 bases in the middle. The CDR3 length is 14 residues. The CDR3 region is CASSVRQGNTEAFF. CDR3 bases: TGTGCCAGCAGTGTAAGGCAGGGGAACACTGAAGCTTTCTTT.

The chain has TRBV5-8 and TRBJ1-2; 8 bases fit TRBD1. Germline V gene sequence: CDR1 SGHTS, CDR2 YDEGEE. Losses at the gene ends were 0 bases for V and 6 bases for J; bases not matched to a gene: 4. There are 14 residues in the CDR3. The chain's CDR3 is CASSLGQGRNGYTF. CDR3 sequence (DNA): TGTGCCAGCAGCTTGGGACAGGGGAGAAATGGCTACACCTTC.

The chain employs TRBV19 and TRBJ2-3; 9 nucleotides match TRBD2. With V trimmed by 3 bases and J by 4 bases, 8 bases remained unmatched. The CDR3 has 16 residues. The germline V gene encodes CDR1 LNHDA and CDR2 SQIVND (reference sequence). CDR3 residues: CASSITASGIADTQYF. The CDR3 nucleotides are TGTGCCAGTAGTATTACCGCTAGCGGGATTGCAGATACGCAGTATTTT.

The chain links TRBV6-5 to TRBJ2-7, with a tentative D call TRBD2 (7 bases). This CDR3 comprises 13 residues. V dropped 2 bases and J dropped 8 bases, with 13 bases sitting between them. CDR1 and CDR2 (germline): MNHEY, SVGAGI. The CDR3 region has the DNA TGTGCCAGCAGTTACCGGGGGGCCCTCCAGCAGTACTTC. The encoded protein is CASSYRGALQQYF.

This clone occurred once. The chain uses TRBV14 and TRBJ2-1; perhaps TRBD2 as D (6 bases). The CDR3 covers 15 residues. V was shortened by 6 bases and J by 6 bases, with 18 bases between the two germline ends. The germline V gene encodes CDR1 SGHDN and CDR2 FVKESK. CDR3 in amino acids: CASRPAQQAGNEQFF. CDR3 coding DNA: TGTGCCAGCAGGCCCGCACAGCAAGCGGGCAATGAGCAGTTCTTC.

This clone was counted many times. J is TRBJ1-6 and V is TRBV28; 7 bases align to TRBD1. J was trimmed by 10 bases and V by 6 bases; bases with no gene match: 9. The V gene's germline CDR1 is MDHEN and CDR2 SYDVKM. This CDR3 has 14 residues. In nucleotides, the CDR3 is TGTGCCAGCAGACCCAACAGGGGTAGCTCACCCCTCCACTTT. Protein: CASRPNRGSSPLHF.

The CDR3 loop is CASSSAGTAEETQYF. The CDR3 DNA sequence: TGTGCCAGCAGCTCCGCCGGGACTGCCGAAGAGACCCAGTACTTC. The rearrangement links TRBV7-2 to TRBJ2-5; D perhaps matches TRBD2 (6 bases). The CDR3 has 15 amino acids. The ends were cut back, 4 bases at V and 3 bases at J, with 15 bases in the middle. In germline, CDR1 is SGHTA, CDR2 FQGNSA.

The chain combines TRBV7-9 with TRBJ2-5; D ambiguous. This CDR3 contains 14 residues. The ends were cut back, 1 base at V and 1 base at J, with 7 bases in the middle. The V gene's germline CDR1 is SEHNR and CDR2 FQNEAQ (reference sequence). The CDR3 spells CASSLVPVQETQYF. CDR3 DNA sequence: TGTGCCAGCAGCTTAGTTCCGGTCCAAGAGACCCAGTACTTC.

The CDR3 region is CSVVVGRGYNEQFF. CDR3 bases: TGCAGCGTTGTAGTAGGGCGGGGCTACAATGAGCAGTTCTTC. The chain employs TRBV29-1 and TRBJ2-1; a weak D match, TRBD2 (6 bases). Germline V gene data show CDR1 as SQVTM and CDR2 as ANQGSEA. V was pared by 4 bases and J by 3 bases, with 13 bases between. There are 14 residues in the CDR3.

The V call is TRBV5-5, the J call TRBJ2-3; D tentatively fits TRBD1 or TRBD2 (6 bases each). V lost 3 bases and J 4 bases, leaving 18 bases between the germline ends. The CDR3 sequence is 16 residues long. In germline, CDR1 is SGHKS, CDR2 YYEKEE (reference sequence). DNA of the CDR3: TGTGCCAGCAGCTCCTCCTGGGGGGCAGGACCAGATACGCAGTATTTT. Its translation: CASSSSWGAGPDTQYF.

In this sample, this clone turned up once. The chain combines TRBV2 with TRBJ2-7, with 7 nucleotides matching TRBD1. The CDR3 is made up of 15 amino acids. The J segment lost 0 bases and the V segment lost 8 bases, leaving 10 bases of the junction unmatched. Germline values: CDR1 SNHLY, CDR2 FYNNEI. The CDR3 sequence is CASGGRGRSSYEQYF. CDR3 nucleotides: TGTGCCAGCGGGGGAAGGGGGCGTTCCTCCTACGAGCAGTACTTC. Variable domain in full (rest from reference TRBV2 and TRBJ2-7): EPEVTQTPSHQVTQMGQEVILRCVPISNHLYFYWYRQILGQKVEFLVSFYNNEISEKSEIFDDQFSVERPDGSNFTLKIRSTKLEDSAMYFCASGGRGRSSYEQYFGPGTRLTVT.

The chain links TRBV29-1 to TRBJ1-1; D remains unclear. The CDR3 runs to 12 residues. Looked up from germline, CDR1 is SQVTM and CDR2 is ANQGSEA. The V and J ends lost 3 bases and 5 bases respectively, with 10 bases between them. The CDR3 region has the DNA TGCAGCGTTGACGGAGGGAAAACTGAAGCTTTCTTT. This codes for CSVDGGKTEAFF.

This chain connects TRBV5-8 to TRBJ2-1; TRBD2 matches 11 bases. The CDR3 has 15 amino acids. Germline assignment: CDR1 SGHTS and CDR2 YDEGEE. With V trimmed by 3 bases and J by 12 bases, 11 bases remained unmatched. The CDR3 here is CASSYTGTSGESQFF. The DNA for the CDR3 is TGTGCCAGCAGCTACACCGGGACTAGCGGCGAATCGCAGTTCTTC. The full variable domain, with the rest looked up from reference TRBV5-8 and TRBJ2-1, is EAGVTQSPTHLIKTRGQQATLRCSPISGHTSVYWYQQALGLGLQFLLWYDEGEERNRGNFPPRFSGRQFPNYSSELNVNALELEDSALYLCASSYTGTSGESQFFGPGTRLTVL.